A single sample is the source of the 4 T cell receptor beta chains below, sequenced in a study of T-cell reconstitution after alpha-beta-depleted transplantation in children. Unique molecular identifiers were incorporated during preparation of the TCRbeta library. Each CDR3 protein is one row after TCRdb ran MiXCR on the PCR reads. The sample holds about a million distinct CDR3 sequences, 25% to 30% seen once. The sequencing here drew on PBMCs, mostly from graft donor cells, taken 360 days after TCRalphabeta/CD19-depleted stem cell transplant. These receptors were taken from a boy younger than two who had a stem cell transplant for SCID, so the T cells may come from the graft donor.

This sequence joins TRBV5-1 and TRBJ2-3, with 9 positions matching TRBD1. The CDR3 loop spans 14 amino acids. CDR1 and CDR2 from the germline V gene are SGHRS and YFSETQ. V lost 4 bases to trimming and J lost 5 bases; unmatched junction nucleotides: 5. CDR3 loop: CASSTGTGRDTQYF. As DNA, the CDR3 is TGCGCCAGCAGCACCGGGACAGGGAGAGATACGCAGTATTTT.

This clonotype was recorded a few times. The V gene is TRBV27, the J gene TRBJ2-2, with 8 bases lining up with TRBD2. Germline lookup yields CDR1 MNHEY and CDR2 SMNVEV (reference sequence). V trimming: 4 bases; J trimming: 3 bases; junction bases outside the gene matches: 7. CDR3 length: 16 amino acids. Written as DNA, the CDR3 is TGTGCCAGCAGTTGGCCTAGCGGGTCTTACACCGGGGAGCTGTTTTTT. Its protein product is CASSWPSGSYTGELFF.

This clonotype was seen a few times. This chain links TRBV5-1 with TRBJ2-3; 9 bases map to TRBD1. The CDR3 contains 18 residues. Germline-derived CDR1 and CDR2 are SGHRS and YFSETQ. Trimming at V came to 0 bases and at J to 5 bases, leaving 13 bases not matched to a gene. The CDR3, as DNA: TGCGCCAGCAGCTTGGGCCCCACGGGACAGGGTAGAGGAGATACGCAGTATTTT. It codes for CASSLGPTGQGRGDTQYF.

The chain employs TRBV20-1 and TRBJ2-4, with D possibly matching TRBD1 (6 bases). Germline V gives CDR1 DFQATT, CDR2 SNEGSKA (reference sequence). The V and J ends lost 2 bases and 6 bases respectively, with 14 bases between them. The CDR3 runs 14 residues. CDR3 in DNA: TGCAGTGCTAGATTCGGTGGGACAAGAAACATTCAGTACTTC. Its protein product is CSARFGGTRNIQYF.